This passage covers 7 T cell receptor beta chains from one sample sequenced in a study of T cell changes during pregnancy in multiple sclerosis. The assay was immunoSEQ multiplex PCR, and TCRdb's table has in-frame clones only and misses some. Seen here are about 40,000 clones, roughly nine tenths observed once, and the top ten hold around 1.2%. The source was peripheral blood, collected before pregnancy. The receptors come from a female donor with multiple sclerosis, enrolled in a pregnancy study.

The chain carries TRBV7-6 and TRBJ2-1; no clear D. The V gene lost 1 base and the J gene lost 3 bases, with 16 bases spanning the gap. Germline V CDR1 and CDR2: SGHVS, FNYEAQ. The CDR3 consists of 17 residues. The CDR3 coding sequence is TGTGCCAGCAGCTTAGGCCCTCCGAGCGTAAACTACAATGAGCAGTTCTTC. The encoded protein is CASSLGPPSVNYNEQFF. Full variable domain (remainder filled in from reference TRBV7-6 and TRBJ2-1): GAGVSQSPRYKVTKRGQDVALRCDPISGHVSLYWYRQALGQGPEFLTYFNYEAQQDKSGLPNDRFSAERPEGSISTLTIQRTEQRDSAMYRCASSLGPPSVNYNEQFFGPGTRLTVL.

The rearrangement links TRBV4-2 to TRBJ2-1; the D is unclear. Trimming stripped 4 bases from V and 6 bases from J, with 10 bases between. The length of the CDR3 is 13 residues. The germline CDR1 and CDR2 sequences are LGHNA and YNFKEQ. In nucleotides, the CDR3 is TGTGCCAGCAGCCTAGTACTCGGCAATGAGCAGTTCTTC. This codes for CASSLVLGNEQFF.

The chain employs TRBV5-1 and TRBJ2-1, with 10 nucleotides matching TRBD2. V was clipped by 0 bases and J by 9 bases; unmatched bases: 6. Germline V CDR1 and CDR2: SGHRS, YFSETQ. CDR3 length: 15 amino acids. The DNA of the CDR3 is TGCGCCAGCAGCTTGGTGGCTAGCGGGAGTTTTGAGCAGTTCTTC. It specifies CASSLVASGSFEQFF. Full variable domain (outside the CDR3, taken from reference TRBV5-1 and TRBJ2-1): KAGVTQTPRYLIKTRGQQVTLSCSPISGHRSVSWYQQTPGQGLQFLFEYFSETQRNKGNFPGRFSGRQFSNSRSEMNVSTLELGDSALYLCASSLVASGSFEQFFGPGTRLTVL.

The gene calls are TRBV4-1 and TRBJ1-1; unclear D gene. Trimming took off 1 base at V and 4 bases at J, with 13 bases between the two ends. Germline CDR1 is MGHRA and CDR2 is YSYEKL. The CDR3 length is 15 residues. Here the CDR3 reads CASSQGLTRGTEAFF. The DNA of the CDR3 is TGCGCCAGCAGCCAAGGTCTCACCCGGGGCACTGAAGCTTTCTTT.

V usage is TRBV2 and J usage is TRBJ1-2; D is perhaps TRBD1 (6 bases). Trimming pared 8 bases from V and 2 bases from J, leaving 9 bases between. The CDR3 is 12 amino acids. Germline assignment: CDR1 SNHLY and CDR2 FYNNEI. This chain's CDR3 is CASSGENYGYTF. CDR3 in DNA: TGTGCCAGCTCAGGGGAAAACTATGGCTACACCTTC.

The chain carries TRBV7-2 and TRBJ1-1; 7 positions match TRBD1. Germline V gives CDR1 SGHTA, CDR2 FQGNSA. The ends lost 3 bases at V and 1 base at J; junction bases unmatched: 5. The CDR3 has 15 amino acids. The CDR3: CASSFTGVGNTEAFF. CDR3 bases: TGTGCCAGCAGCTTCACAGGGGTGGGGAACACTGAAGCTTTCTTT.

The CDR3 DNA follows: TGTGCCAGCAGTGAGACAGGGACTAGCAATCAGCCCCAGCATTTT. This translates into CASSETGTSNQPQHF. This chain uses TRBV6-6 with TRBJ1-5; 7 bases are a match to TRBD1. The CDR3 spans 15 residues. The ends lost 5 bases at V and 0 bases at J; junction bases unmatched: 4. Germline assignment: CDR1 MNHNY and CDR2 SVGAGI (reference sequence).